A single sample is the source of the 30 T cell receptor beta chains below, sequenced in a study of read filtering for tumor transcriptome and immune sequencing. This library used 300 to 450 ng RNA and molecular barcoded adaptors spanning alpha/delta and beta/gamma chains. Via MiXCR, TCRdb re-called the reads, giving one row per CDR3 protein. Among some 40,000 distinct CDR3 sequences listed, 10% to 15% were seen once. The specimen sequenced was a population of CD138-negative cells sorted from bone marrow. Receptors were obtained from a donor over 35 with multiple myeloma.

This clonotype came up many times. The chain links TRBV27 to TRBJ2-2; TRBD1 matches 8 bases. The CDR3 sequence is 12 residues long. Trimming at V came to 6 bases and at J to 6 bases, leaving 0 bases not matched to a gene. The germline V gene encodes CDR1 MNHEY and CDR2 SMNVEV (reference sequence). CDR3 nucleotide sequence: TGTGCCAGCAGACAGGGGGCCGGGGAGCTGTTTTTT. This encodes CASRQGAGELFF.

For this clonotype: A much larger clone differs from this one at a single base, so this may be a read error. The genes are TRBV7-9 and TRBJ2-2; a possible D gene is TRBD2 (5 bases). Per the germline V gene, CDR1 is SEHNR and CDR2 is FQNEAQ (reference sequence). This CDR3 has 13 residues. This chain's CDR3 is CASSLGNTGELVF. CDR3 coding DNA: TGTGCCAGCAGCTTAGGGAACACCGGGGAGCTGGTTTTT.

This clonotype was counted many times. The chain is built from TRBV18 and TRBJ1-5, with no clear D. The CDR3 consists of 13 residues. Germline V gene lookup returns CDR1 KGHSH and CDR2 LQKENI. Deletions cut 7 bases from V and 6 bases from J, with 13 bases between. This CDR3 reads CASCEQAGQPQHF. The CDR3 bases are TGTGCCAGCTGCGAGCAGGCGGGTCAGCCCCAGCATTTT.

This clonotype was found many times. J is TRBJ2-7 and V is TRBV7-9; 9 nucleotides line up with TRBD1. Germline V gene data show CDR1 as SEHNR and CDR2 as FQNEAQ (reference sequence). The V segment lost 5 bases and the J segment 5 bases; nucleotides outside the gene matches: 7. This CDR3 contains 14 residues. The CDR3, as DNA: TGTGCCAGCAGCCTCGGGACAGGGTACCACGAGCAGTACTTC. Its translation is CASSLGTGYHEQYF.

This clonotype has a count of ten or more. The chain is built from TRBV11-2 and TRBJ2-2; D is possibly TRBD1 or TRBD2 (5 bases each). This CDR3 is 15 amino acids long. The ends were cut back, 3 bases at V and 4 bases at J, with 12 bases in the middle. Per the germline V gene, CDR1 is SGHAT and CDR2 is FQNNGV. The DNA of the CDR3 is TGTGCCAGCAGCTTCCGGGACGGATCCACCGGGGAGCTGTTTTTT. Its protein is CASSFRDGSTGELFF. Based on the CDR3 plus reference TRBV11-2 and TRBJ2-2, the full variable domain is EAGVAQSPRYKIIEKRQSVAFWCNPISGHATLYWYQQILGQGPKLLIQFQNNGVVDDSQLPKDRFSAERLKGVDSTLKIQPAKLEDSAVYLCASSFRDGSTGELFFGEGSRLTVL.

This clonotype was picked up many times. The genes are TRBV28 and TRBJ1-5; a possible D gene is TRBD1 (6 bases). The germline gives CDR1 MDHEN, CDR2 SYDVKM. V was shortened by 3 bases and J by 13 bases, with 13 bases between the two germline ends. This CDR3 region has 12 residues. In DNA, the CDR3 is TGTGCCAGCAGTTTCTCCCTTGACAGGCAGCATTTT. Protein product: CASSFSLDRQHF.

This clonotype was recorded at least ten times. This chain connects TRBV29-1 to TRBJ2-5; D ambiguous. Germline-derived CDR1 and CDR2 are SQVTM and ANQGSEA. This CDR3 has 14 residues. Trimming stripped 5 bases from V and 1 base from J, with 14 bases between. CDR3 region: CSVQKDLVQETQYF. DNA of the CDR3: TGCAGCGTTCAAAAGGATCTGGTCCAAGAGACCCAGTACTTC.

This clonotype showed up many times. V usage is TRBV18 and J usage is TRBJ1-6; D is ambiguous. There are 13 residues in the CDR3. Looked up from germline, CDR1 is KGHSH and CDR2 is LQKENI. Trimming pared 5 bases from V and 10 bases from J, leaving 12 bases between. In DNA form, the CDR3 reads TGTGCCAGCTCAAGAGACTCGAAATCACCCCTCCACTTT. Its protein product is CASSRDSKSPLHF.

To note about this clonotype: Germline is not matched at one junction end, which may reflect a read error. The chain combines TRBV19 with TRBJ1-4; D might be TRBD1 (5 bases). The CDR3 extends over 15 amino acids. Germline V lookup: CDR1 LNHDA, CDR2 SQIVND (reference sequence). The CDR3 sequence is CASSPGTGTGEKLYF. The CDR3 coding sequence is TGTGCCAGTAGTCCCGGGACCGGGACCGGAGAAAAACTGTATTTT.

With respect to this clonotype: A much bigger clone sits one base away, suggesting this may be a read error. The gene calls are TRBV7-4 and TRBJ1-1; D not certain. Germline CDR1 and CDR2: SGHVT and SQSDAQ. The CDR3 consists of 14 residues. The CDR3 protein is CASSSGYENTGAFF. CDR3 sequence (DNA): TGTGCCAGCAGCTCCGGTTATGAGAACACTGGAGCTTTCTTT. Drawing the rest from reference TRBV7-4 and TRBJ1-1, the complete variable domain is GAGVSQSPRYKVAKRGRDVALRCDSISGHVTLYWYRQTLGQGSEVLTYSQSDAQRDKSGRPSGRFSAERPERSVSTLKIQRTEQGDSAVYLCASSSGYENTGAFFGQGTRLTVV.

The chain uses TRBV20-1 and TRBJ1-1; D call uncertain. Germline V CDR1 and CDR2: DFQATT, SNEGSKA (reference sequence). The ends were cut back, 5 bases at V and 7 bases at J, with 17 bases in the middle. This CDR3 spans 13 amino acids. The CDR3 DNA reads TGCAGTGCTCCCAGACTGGGGATCGATGAAGCTTTCTTT. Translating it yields CSAPRLGIDEAFF.

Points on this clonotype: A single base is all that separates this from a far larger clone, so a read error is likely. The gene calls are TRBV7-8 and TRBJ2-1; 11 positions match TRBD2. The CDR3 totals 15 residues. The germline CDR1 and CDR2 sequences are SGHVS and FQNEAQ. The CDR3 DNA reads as TGTGCCAGCAGCTTGACTAGCGGGAACTACAATGAGCAGCTCTTC. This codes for CASSLTSGNYNEQLF.

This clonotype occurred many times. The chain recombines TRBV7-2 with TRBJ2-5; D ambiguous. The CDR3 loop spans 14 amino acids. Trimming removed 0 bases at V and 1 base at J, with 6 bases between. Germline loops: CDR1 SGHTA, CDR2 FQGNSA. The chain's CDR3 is CASSLAKGQETQYF. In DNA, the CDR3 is TGTGCCAGCAGCTTAGCTAAGGGCCAAGAGACCCAGTACTTC.

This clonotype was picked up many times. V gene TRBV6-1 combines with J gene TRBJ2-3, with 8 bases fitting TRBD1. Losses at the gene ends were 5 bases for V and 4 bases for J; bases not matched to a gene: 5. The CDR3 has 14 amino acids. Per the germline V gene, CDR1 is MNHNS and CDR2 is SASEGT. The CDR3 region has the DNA TGTGCCAGCAGTCCGGACAGGGTTTCAGATACGCAGTATTTT. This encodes CASSPDRVSDTQYF.

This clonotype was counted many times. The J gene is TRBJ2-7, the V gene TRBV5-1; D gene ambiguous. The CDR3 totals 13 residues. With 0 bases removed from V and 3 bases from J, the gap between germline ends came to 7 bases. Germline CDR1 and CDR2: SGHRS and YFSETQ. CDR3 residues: CASSLGAGYEQYF. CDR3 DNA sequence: TGCGCCAGCAGCTTGGGGGCAGGCTACGAGCAGTACTTC.

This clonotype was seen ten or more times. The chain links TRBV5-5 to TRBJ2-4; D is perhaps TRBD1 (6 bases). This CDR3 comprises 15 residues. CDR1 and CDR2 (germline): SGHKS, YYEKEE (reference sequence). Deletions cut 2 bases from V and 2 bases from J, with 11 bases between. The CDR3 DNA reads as TGTGCCAGCAGCTTACAGGGTCCACCCAAAAACATTCAGTACTTC. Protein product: CASSLQGPPKNIQYF.

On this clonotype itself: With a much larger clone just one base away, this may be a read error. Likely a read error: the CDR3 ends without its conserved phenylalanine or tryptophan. The CDR3 DNA follows: TGCAGTGCTAGAGAAGGGCAGCGTACGCAGTATTCT. This codes for CSAREGQRTQYS. The V gene is TRBV20-1, the J gene TRBJ2-3; D not certain. CDR1 is DFQATT and CDR2 is SNEGSKA in the germline V gene (reference sequence). The V and J ends lost 0 bases and 8 bases respectively, with 9 bases between them. The CDR3 covers 12 residues.

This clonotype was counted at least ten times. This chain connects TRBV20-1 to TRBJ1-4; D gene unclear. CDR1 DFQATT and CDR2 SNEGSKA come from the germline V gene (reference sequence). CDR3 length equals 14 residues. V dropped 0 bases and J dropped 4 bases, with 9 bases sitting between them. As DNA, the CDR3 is TGCAGTGCTAGAGAACCCGCCTATAATGAAAAACTGTTTTTT. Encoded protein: CSAREPAYNEKLFF.

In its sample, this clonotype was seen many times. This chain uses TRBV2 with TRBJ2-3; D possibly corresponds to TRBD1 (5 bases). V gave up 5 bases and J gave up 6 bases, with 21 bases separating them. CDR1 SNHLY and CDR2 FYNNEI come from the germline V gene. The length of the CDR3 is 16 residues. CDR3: CASSRTTARNSDTQYF. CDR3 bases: TGTGCCAGCAGTCGCACGACAGCCCGGAATAGTGATACGCAGTATTTT.

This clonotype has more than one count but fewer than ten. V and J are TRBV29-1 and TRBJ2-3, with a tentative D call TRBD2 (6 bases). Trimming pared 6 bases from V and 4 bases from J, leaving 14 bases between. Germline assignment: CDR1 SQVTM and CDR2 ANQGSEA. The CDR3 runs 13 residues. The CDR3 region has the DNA TGCAGCGTGCTCCCCCGGGGGTCAGATACGCAGTATTTT. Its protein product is CSVLPRGSDTQYF.

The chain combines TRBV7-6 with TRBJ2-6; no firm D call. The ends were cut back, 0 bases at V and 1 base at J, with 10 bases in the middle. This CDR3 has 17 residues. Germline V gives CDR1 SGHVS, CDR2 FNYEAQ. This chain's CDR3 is CASSLAGRHSGANVLTF. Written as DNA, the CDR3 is TGTGCCAGCAGCTTAGCCGGGCGCCATTCTGGGGCCAACGTCCTGACTTTC.

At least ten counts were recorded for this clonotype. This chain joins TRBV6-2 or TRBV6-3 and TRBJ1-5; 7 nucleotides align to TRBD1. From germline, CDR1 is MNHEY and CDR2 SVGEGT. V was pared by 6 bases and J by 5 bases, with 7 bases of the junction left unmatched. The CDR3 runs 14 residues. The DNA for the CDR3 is TGTGCCAGCAGCAATGACAGGGCTTATCAGCCCCAGCATTTT. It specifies CASSNDRAYQPQHF.

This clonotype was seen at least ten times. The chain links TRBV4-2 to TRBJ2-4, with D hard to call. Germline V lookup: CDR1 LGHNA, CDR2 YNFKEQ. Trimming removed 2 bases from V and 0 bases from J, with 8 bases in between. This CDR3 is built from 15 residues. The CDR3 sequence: CASSQHRLAKNIQYF. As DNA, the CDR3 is TGTGCCAGCAGCCAACACCGGCTAGCCAAAAACATTCAGTACTTC.

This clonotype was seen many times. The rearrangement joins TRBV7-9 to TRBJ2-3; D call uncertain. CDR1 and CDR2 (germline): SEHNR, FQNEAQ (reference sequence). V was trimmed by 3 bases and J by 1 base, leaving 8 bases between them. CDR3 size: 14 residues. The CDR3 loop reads CASSFGVGTDTQYF. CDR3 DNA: TGTGCCAGCAGCTTTGGAGTGGGCACAGATACGCAGTATTTT.

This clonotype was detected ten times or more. In nucleotides, the CDR3 is TGCAGTGCCCAAACATCCATGAACACTGAAGCTTTCTTT. Encoded protein: CSAQTSMNTEAFF. This chain connects TRBV20-1 to TRBJ1-1; D gene ambiguous. Trimming shortened V by 6 bases and J by 0 bases, and 11 bases separated the two germline ends. The CDR3 totals 13 residues. Germline CDR1 reads DFQATT; CDR2 reads SNEGSKA (reference sequence).

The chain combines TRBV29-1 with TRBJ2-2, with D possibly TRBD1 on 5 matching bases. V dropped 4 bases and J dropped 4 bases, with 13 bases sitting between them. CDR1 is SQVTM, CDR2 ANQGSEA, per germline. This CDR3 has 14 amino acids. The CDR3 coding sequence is TGCAGCGTTGCCCCGCAGGGCATCACCGGGGAGCTGTTTTTT. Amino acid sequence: CSVAPQGITGELFF.

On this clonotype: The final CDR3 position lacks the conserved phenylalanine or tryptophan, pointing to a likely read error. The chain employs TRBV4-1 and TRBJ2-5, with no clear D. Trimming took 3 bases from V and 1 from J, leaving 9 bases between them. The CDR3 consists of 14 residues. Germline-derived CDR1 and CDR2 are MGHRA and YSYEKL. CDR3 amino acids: CASSQTPTQETQYS. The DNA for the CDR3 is TGCGCCAGCAGCCAGACCCCGACCCAAGAGACCCAGTACTCC.

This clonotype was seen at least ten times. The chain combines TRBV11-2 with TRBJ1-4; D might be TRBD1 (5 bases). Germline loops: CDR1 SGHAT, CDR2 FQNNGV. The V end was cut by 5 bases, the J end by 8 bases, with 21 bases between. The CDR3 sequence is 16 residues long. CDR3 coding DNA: TGTGCCAGCAGCCAGTCGTTGGGTCAGCAGGGAGAAAAACTGTTTTTT. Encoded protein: CASSQSLGQQGEKLFF.

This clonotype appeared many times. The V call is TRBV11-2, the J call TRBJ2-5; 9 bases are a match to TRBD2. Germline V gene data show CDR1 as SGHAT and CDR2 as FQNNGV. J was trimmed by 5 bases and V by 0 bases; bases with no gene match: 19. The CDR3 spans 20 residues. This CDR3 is CASSLDRVGAGGPHWETQYF. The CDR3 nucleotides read TGTGCCAGCAGCTTAGATCGGGTTGGAGCGGGGGGACCCCACTGGGAGACCCAGTACTTC.

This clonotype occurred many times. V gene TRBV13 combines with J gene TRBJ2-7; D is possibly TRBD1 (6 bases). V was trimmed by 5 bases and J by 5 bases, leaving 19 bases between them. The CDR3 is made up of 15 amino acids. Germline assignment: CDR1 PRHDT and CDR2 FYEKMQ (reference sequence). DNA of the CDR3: TGTGCCAGCAGCGCTCCGAGGCAGGGGTACCACGAGCAGTACTTC. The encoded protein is CASSAPRQGYHEQYF.